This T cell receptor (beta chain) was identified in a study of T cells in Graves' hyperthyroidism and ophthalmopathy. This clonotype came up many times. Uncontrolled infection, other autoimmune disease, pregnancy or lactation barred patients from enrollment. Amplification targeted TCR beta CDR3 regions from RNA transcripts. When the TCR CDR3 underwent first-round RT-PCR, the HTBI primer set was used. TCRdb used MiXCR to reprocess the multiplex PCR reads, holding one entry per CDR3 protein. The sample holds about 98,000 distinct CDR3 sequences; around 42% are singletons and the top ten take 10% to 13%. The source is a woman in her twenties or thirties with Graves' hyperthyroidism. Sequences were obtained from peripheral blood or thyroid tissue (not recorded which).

CDR3 coding DNA: TGTGCCAGCAGTCCCGGGACTAGATACGAGCAGTACTTC. It is translated as CASSPGTRYEQYF. This sequence joins TRBV27 and TRBJ2-7, with 8 bases fitting TRBD2. Losses at the gene ends were 5 bases for V and 4 bases for J; bases not matched to a gene: 4. CDR1 and CDR2 from the germline V gene are MNHEY and SMNVEV (reference sequence). The CDR3 has 13 residues.